The sequence of this T cell receptor beta chain was determined in a study of memory CD4+ T cells and cytomegalovirus serostatus (dated by TCRdb to the late 2010s). With respect to the entire study: The cohort comprised roughly 35 healthy Belgian adults, 9 CMV seropositive and about 24 CMV seronegative. CD4+ memory TCRbeta repertoires of a Belgian cohort with known cytomegalovirus serostatus were sequenced in order to replicate a published TCR-based CMV serostatus classifier. Study-wide conclusions, independent of this receptor: Results were interpreted as suggesting that the CMV-associated TCR signature is largely present in the CD4+ memory repertoire. Unlike the original study, which covered naive and memory CD4+ and CD8+ populations, the Belgian study sequenced only CD4+CD45RO+ memory cells. On the Belgian cohort, the classifier based on the original framework reached a median bootstrapped AUC of approximately 0.95, with a 95% CI of 0.76-1.00. CMV serostatus prediction reached a median bootstrapped AUC of about 0.96 with the original framework and 0.75 to 0.92 with a US-trained random forest. Among the 160 or so previously reported CMV-associated TCRbeta sequences, some 69 showed up in the CD4+ memory repertoires, with each one found in between one and five individuals.

Genomic DNA was extracted from sorted cells with the Quick-DNA Microprep Kit. Amplification of TCRbeta DNA was done with the immunoSEQ hsTCRbeta kit, following the protocol from the manufacturer. TCRbeta libraries were sequenced on an Illumina MiSeq instrument. As for the authors' bioinformatics: Once out-of-frame sequences had been removed, 2,204,828 distinct TCRbeta sequences were left, which works out to an average of approximately 61,000 per individual. Each individual was scored according to the count of some 160 previously reported CMV-associated TCRbeta sequences and the total productive distinct TCRbeta count. A beta-binomial model was reimplemented in Python, and scikit-learn random forests with default parameters were trained on data from the US cohort. Classifier performance on the Belgian cohort was summarized as median AUC with percentile confidence intervals over 10,000 bootstrap iterations. TCRdb took over this immuneACCESS table, retaining in-frame rearrangements with V and J assigned. Such tables are incomplete; in checked studies, under half of the missing clones stem from an unresolved V gene, and the remainder is unexplained. From that table come the V and J calls and clone size; the DNA was used to work out D and trimming. In all, the sample holds more than 45,000 clones, and roughly 78% of those were seen once. The leading ten clones occupy less than 0.85% of the sample.

As to this clone: Its antigen specificity is not known. There are no base qualities to consult, and no much larger clone falls within one base.

Single viable CD3+CD4+CD8-CD45RO+ cells were sorted as memory CD4+ T cells on a FACSAria II. To determine CMV serostatus, a Roche Elecsys assay was used that detects serum IgG against CMV pp150, pp28, p38 and p52. After the samples were thawed, total CD4+ T cells were enriched through positive selection using CD4 magnetic microbeads. The samples came from a different study that was designed specifically to examine the CD4+ T cell memory repertoire. Peripheral blood mononuclear cells were isolated and cryopreserved following standard operating procedures; serum was stored at -80 °C. CD3-PerCP (BW264/56), CD4-APC (RPA-T4), CD45RO-PE (UCHT1) and CD8-Pacific Orange (3B5) antibodies were used for staining, and non-viable cells were excluded with Sytox blue. The sequencing input was memory CD4+ T cells from blood. The TCR originated in an adult in good health and CMV-seronegative.

The CDR3 in this case is CASNSGQGSYSNYGYTF. The nucleotide sequence is given as TGTGCCAGTAACTCGGGACAGGGGTCCTACTCTAACTATGGCTACACCTTC. The sequence is built from TRBV19 and TRBJ1-2, with 10 junctional bases fitting TRBD1. After removal of 7 bases from V and 0 bases from J, the junction retains 11 bases not matched to a gene. Via the germline V gene (reference sequence), CDR1 is LNHDA and CDR2 SQIVND. Counted from cysteine to phenylalanine, this CDR3 has 17 amino acids. Kept here is only the CDR3 DNA, which spans 51 bases and is read in frame from base 1.